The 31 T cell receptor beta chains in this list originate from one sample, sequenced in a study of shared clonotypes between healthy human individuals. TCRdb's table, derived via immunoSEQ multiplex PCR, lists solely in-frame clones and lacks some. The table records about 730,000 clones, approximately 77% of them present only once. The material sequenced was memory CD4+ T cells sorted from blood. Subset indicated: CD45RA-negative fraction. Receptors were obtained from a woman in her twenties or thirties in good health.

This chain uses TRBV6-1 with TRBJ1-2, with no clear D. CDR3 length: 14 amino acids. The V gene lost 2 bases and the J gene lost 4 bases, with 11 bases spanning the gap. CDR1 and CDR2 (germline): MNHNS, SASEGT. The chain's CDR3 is CASSESGTPYGYTF. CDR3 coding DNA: TGTGCCAGCAGTGAATCGGGCACACCCTATGGCTACACCTTC.

The chain's CDR3 is CARRLGVSYNSPLHF. The CDR3 DNA sequence: TGCGCCAGGCGTCTAGGGGTGTCCTATAATTCACCCCTCCACTTT. This sequence joins TRBV23-1 and TRBJ1-6, with D tentatively TRBD1 (5 bases). TRBV23-1 carries the ORF label, with uncertain function. The CDR3 loop spans 15 amino acids. Trimming cost V 9 bases and J 1 base, with 13 bases left between them.

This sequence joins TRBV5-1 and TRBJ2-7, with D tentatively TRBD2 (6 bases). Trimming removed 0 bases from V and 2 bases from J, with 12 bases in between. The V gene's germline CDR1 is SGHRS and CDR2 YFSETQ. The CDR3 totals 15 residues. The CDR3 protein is CASSLAPSEAYEQYF. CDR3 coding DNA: TGCGCCAGCAGCTTGGCCCCTAGCGAAGCCTACGAGCAGTACTTC.

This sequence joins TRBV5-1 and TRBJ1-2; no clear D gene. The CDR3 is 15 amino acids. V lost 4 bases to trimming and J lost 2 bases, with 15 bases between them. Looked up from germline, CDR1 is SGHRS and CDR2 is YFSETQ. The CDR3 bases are TGCGCCAGCAGCCCGCTCCCAGAAAAGAACTATGGCTACACCTTC. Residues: CASSPLPEKNYGYTF.

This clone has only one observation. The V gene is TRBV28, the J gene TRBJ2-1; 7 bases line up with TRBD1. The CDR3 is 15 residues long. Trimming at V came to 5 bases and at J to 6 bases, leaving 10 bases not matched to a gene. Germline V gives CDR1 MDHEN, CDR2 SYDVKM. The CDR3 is CASSHAGTVINEQFF. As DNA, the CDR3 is TGTGCCAGCAGTCACGCCGGGACAGTCATCAATGAGCAGTTCTTC.

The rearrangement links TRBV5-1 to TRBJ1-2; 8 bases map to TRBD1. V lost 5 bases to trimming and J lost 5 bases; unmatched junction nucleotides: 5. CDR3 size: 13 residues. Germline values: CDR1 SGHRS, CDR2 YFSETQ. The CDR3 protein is CASRPGQGYGYTF. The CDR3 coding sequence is TGCGCCAGCAGACCCGGACAGGGTTATGGCTACACCTTC.

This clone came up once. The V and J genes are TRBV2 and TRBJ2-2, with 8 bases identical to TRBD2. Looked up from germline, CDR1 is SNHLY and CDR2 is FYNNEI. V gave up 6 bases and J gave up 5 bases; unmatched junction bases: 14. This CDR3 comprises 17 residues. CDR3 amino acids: CASRRRNREGRTGELFF. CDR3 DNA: TGTGCCAGCAGGAGAAGAAACCGGGAGGGGCGAACCGGGGAGCTGTTTTTT.

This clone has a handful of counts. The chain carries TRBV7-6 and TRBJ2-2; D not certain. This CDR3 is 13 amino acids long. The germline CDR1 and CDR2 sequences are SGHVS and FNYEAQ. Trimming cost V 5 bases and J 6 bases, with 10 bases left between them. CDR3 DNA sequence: TGTGCCAGCAGCCCGCGAGCGCCCGGGGAGCTGTTTTTT. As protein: CASSPRAPGELFF. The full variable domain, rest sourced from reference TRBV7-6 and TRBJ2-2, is GAGVSQSPRYKVTKRGQDVALRCDPISGHVSLYWYRQALGQGPEFLTYFNYEAQQDKSGLPNDRFSAERPEGSISTLTIQRTEQRDSAMYRCASSPRAPGELFFGEGSRLTVL.

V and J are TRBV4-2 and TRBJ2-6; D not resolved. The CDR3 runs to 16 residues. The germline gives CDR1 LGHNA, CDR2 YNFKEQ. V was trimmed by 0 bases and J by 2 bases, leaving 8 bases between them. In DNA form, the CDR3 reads TGTGCCAGCAGCCAAGAATGGGATGCTGGGGCCAACGTCCTGACTTTC. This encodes CASSQEWDAGANVLTF.

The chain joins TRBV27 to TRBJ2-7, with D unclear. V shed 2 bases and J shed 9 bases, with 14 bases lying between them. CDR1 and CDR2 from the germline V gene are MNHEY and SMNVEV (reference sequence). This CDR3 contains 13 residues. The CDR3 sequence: CASSLDGAPGQYF. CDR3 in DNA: TGTGCCAGCAGTTTAGACGGAGCTCCGGGGCAGTACTTC.

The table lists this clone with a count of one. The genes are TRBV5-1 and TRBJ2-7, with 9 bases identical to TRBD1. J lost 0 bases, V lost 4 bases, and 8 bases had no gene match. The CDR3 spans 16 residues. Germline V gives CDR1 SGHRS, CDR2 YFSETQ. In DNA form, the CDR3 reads TGCGCCAGCAGCCCTACCGACAGGGGGTCCTCCTACGAGCAGTACTTC. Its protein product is CASSPTDRGSSYEQYF.

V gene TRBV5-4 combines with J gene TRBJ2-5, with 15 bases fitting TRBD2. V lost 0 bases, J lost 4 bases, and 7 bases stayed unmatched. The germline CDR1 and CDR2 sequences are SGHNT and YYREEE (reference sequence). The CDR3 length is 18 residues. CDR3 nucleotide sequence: TGTGCCAGCAGCTTGGAGGTCGGACTAGCGGGAGGGGGAGAGACCCAGTACTTC. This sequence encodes CASSLEVGLAGGGETQYF.

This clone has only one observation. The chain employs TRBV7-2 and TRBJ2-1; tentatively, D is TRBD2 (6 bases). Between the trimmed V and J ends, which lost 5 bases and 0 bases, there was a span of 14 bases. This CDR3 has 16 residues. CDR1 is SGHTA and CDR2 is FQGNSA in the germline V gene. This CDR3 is CASSPIAVGSYNEQFF. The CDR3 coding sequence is TGTGCCAGCAGCCCAATAGCGGTGGGCTCCTACAATGAGCAGTTCTTC. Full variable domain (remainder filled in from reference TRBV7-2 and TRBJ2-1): GAGVSQSPSNKVTEKGKDVELRCDPISGHTALYWYRQSLGQGLEFLIYFQGNSAPDKSGLPSDRFSAERTGGSVSTLTIQRTQQEDSAVYLCASSPIAVGSYNEQFFGPGTRLTVL.

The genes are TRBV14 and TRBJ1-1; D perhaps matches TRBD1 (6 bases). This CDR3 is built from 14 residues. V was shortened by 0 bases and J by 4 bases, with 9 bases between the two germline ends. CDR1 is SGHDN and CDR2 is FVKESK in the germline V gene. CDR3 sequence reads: CASSQERGVTEAFF. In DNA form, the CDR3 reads TGTGCCAGCAGCCAAGAGAGGGGGGTCACTGAAGCTTTCTTT. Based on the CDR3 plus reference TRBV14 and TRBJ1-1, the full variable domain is EAGVTQFPSHSVIEKGQTVTLRCDPISGHDNLYWYRRVMGKEIKFLLHFVKESKQDESGMPNNRFLAERTGGTYSTLKVQPAELEDSGVYFCASSQERGVTEAFFGQGTRLTVV.

CDR3: CSVGGSGGVGWETQYF. The CDR3 nucleotides read TGCAGCGTTGGAGGCTCGGGGGGAGTAGGATGGGAGACCCAGTACTTC. This chain connects TRBV29-1 to TRBJ2-5; TRBD2 agrees at 7 bases. Germline trimming cut 4 bases from V and 5 bases from J; bases unmatched to any gene: 16. This CDR3 is 16 amino acids long. Per the germline V gene, CDR1 is SQVTM and CDR2 is ANQGSEA.

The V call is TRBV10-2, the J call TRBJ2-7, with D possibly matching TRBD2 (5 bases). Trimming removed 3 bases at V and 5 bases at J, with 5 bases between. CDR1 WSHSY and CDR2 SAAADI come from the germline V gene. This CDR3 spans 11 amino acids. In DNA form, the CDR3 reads TGCGCCAGCAGTGACGGGGACGAGCAGTACTTC. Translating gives CASSDGDEQYF.

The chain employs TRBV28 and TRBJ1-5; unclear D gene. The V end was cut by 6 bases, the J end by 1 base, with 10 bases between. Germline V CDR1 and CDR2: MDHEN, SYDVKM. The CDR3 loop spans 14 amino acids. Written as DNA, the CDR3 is TGTGCCAGCAGGGAGAGGTTGAGCAATCAGCCCCAGCATTTT. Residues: CASRERLSNQPQHF.

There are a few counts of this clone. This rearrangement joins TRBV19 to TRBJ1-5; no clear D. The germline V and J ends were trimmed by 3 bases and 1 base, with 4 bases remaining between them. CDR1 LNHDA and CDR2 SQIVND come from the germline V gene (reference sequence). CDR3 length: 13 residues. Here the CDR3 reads CASSIESNQPQHF. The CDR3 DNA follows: TGTGCCAGTAGTATTGAGAGCAATCAGCCCCAGCATTTT.

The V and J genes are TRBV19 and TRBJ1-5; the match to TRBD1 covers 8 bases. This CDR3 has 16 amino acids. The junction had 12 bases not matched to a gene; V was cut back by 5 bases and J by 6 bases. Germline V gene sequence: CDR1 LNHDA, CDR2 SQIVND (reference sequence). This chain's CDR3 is CASSYLSGGWSQPQHF. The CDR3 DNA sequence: TGTGCCAGTAGTTACTTATCAGGGGGCTGGTCTCAGCCCCAGCATTTT.

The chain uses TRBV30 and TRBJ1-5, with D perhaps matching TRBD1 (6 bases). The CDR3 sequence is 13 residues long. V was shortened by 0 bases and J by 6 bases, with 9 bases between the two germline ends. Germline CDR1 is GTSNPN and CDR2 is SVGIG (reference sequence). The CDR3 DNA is TGTGCCTGGAGTGTCGCGGGGGCTCAGCCCCAGCATTTT. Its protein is CAWSVAGAQPQHF.

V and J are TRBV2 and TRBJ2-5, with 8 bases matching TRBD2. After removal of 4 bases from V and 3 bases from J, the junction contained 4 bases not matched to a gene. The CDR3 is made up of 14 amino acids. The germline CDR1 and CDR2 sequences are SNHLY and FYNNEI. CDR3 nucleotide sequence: TGTGCCAGCAGTGTACTAGCGGCAGAAGAGACCCAGTACTTC. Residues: CASSVLAAEETQYF.

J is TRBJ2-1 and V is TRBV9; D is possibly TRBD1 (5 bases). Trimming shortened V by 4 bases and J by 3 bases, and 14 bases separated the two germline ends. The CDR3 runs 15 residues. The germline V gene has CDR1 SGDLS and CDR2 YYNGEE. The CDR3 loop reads CASSPDPTVYNEQFF. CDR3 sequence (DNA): TGTGCCAGCAGCCCAGACCCGACAGTCTACAATGAGCAGTTCTTC.

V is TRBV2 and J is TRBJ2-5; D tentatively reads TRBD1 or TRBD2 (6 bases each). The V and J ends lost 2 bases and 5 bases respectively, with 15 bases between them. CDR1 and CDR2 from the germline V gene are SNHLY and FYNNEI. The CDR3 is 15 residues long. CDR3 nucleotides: TGTGCCAGCAGTGAATATTTGGGGGCGGGGGAGACCCAGTACTTC. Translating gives CASSEYLGAGETQYF.

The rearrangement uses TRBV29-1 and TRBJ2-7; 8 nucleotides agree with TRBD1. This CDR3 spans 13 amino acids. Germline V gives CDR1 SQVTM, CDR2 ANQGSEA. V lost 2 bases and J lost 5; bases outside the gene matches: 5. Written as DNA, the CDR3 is TGCAGCGTTGAACGACAGGGGAACAACGAGCAGTACTTC. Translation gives CSVERQGNNEQYF.

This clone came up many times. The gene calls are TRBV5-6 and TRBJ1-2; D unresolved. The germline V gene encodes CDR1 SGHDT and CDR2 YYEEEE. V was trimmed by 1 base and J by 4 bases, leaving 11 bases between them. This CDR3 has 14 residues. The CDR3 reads CASSLRQAPYGYTF. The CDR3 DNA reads TGTGCCAGCAGCTTGCGGCAGGCCCCCTATGGCTACACCTTC.

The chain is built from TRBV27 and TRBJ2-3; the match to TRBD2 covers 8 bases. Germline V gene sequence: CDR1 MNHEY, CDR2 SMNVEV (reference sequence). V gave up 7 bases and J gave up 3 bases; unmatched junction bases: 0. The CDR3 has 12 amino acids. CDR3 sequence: CASKRETDTQYF. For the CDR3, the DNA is TGTGCCAGCAAGCGGGAGACAGATACGCAGTATTTT.

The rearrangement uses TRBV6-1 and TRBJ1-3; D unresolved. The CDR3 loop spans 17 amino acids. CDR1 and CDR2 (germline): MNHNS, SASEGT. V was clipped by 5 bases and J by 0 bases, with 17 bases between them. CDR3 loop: CASSKGPGGRSGNTIYF. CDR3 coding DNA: TGTGCCAGCAGTAAAGGCCCCGGAGGTCGCTCTGGAAACACCATATATTTT.

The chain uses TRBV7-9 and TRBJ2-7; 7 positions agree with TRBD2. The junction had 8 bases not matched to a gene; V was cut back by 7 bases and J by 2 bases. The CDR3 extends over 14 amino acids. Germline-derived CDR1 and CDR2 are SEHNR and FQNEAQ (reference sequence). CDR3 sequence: CASIVSGPTYEQYF. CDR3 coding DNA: TGTGCCAGCATCGTTAGCGGGCCTACCTACGAGCAGTACTTC.

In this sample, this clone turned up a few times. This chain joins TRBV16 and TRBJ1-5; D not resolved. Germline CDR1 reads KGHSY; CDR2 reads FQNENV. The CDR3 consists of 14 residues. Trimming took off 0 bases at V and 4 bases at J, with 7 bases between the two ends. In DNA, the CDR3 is TGTGCCAGCAGCCAATCGGTCAGGAATCAGCCCCAGCATTTT. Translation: CASSQSVRNQPQHF.

The chain's CDR3 is CASSEAGTDYEQYF. The CDR3, as DNA: TGTGCCAGCAGTGAAGCGGGGACAGACTACGAGCAGTACTTC. This chain uses TRBV6-1 with TRBJ2-7; 7 bases align to TRBD1. This CDR3 is 14 amino acids long. V gave up 0 bases and J gave up 3 bases; unmatched junction bases: 2. CDR1 and CDR2 from the germline V gene are MNHNS and SASEGT.

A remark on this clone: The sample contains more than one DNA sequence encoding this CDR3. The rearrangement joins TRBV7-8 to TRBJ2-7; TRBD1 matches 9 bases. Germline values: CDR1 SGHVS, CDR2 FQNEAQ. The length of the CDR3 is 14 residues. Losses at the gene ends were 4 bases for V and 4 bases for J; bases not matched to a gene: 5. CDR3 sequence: CASSSGQGLYEQYF. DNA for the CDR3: TGTGCCAGCAGCTCGGGACAGGGTCTGTACGAGCAGTACTTC.